What follows describes a single T cell receptor beta chain. The antigen is not known. This CDR3 has 11 residues. The germline V gene encodes CDR1 SGHRS and CDR2 YFSETQ. V was shortened by 5 bases and J by 5 bases, with 5 bases between the two germline ends. The data were taken from a study of T-cell reconstitution after alpha-beta-depleted transplantation in children. Study-wide results and caveats: Reportedly, alpha-beta T cells present about two months post-transplant originated from several hundred expanded clones of graft origin.

The authors prepared the TCRbeta library with unique molecular identifiers. TCRdb processed the PCR reads anew with MiXCR; each CDR3 protein has one entry. The profile shows approximately 500,000 distinct CDR3 sequences, roughly a quarter of them singletons. The TCR was taken from a boy in the first two years of life with Wiskott-Aldrich syndrome, due to receive a stem cell transplant. V gene TRBV5-1 combines with J gene TRBJ2-1; D is undetermined. Specimen: PBMCs, collected before TCRalphabeta/CD19-depleted stem cell transplant. The CDR3 is CASSMNNEQFF. The CDR3 DNA sequence: TGCGCCAGCAGTATGAACAATGAGCAGTTCTTC.